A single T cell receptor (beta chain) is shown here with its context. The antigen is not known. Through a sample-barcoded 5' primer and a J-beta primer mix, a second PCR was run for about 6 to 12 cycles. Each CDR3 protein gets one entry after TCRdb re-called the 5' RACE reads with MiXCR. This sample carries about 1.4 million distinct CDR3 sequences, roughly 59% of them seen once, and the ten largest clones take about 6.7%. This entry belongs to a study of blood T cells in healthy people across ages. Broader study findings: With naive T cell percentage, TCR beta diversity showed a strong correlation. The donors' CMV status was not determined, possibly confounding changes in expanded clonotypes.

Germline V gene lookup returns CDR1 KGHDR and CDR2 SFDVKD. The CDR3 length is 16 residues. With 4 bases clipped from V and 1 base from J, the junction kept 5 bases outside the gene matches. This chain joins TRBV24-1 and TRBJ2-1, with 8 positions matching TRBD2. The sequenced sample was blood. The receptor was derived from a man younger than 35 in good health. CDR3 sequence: CATSDRSGTSYNEQFF. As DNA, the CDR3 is TGTGCCACCAGTGACCGTAGCGGGACATCCTACAATGAGCAGTTCTTC.